This T cell receptor beta chain was sequenced for a study of cytomegalovirus exposure and HLA in healthy donors. Looking at the study overall: Falling in the Caucasian-associated ancestry cluster were about four fifths of 300 to 500 genotyped donors.

The donors (healthy individuals) were bone marrow donors. Comments on this clone: The antigen is undetermined.

Study outcomes and limitations: A later analysis associated 15,000 to 20,000 TCR beta sequences with HLA alleles at a 0.05 false discovery rate. Within an earlier analysis, most TCR beta V segments proved productive either about 87% or about 30% of the time.

The germline CDR1 and CDR2 sequences are SGHTA and FQGNSA. This CDR3 is built from 14 residues. The V and J ends lost 5 bases and 6 bases, in that order; junction bases with no gene match: 4. It was with 60 Vbeta and 13 Jbeta primers that the PCR ran. Profiling relied on immunoSEQ multiplex PCR, and the TCRdb table lists in-frame clones only, not all of them. The sample includes some 65,000 clones, 60% to 80% seen only once; the top ten take 3%. The TCR comes from a girl aged 5-17 years in good health and CMV-seropositive. The specimen sequenced was PBMCs. V is TRBV7-2 and J is TRBJ1-5; 10 positions match TRBD1. CDR3 coding DNA: TGTGCCAGCAGCCGGGACAGGGGCAGTCAGCCCCAGCATTTT. It yields the protein CASSRDRGSQPQHF.